This T cell receptor (beta chain) was retrieved from a study of shared clonotypes between healthy human individuals. Unmatched junction bases numbered 6, after V lost 4 bases and J lost 5 bases. Germline V gene lookup returns CDR1 LNHDA and CDR2 SQIVND (reference sequence). The CDR3 has 14 residues. This clone was detected a few times. Clones were read by immunoSEQ multiplex PCR, and TCRdb kept only the in-frame ones, dropping some. The sample contains under 600,000 clones, about 80% of which appear only once. Sequenced material: PBMCs. This receptor was taken from a woman between 40 and 50 years old in good health. Some clones in this sample may be carry-over from other donors' samples. The gene calls are TRBV19 and TRBJ2-5; TRBD1 aligns across 8 bases. The CDR3 DNA reads TGTGCCAGTAGTACCCTGACAGGGGTGGAGACCCAGTACTTC. The encoded protein is CASSTLTGVETQYF.